This passage covers 22 T cell receptor beta chains from one sample sequenced in a study of immune evolution from preneoplasia to lung adenocarcinoma. Sequencing was performed with immunoSEQ multiplex PCR; in TCRdb, only in-frame clones are kept and a portion is missing. The sample yields several thousand clones, 70% to 80% seen once. Specimen: FFPE adjacent normal lung tissue. These receptors were collected from a person aged 60 to 80 with lung adenocarcinoma.

The gene calls are TRBV28 and TRBJ2-7; tentatively, D is TRBD1 (5 bases). Trimming removed 4 bases at V and 0 bases at J, with 13 bases between. Looked up from germline, CDR1 is MDHEN and CDR2 is SYDVKM. The CDR3 has 15 residues. This CDR3 is CASSSLQEISYEQYF. The CDR3 DNA follows: TGTGCCAGCAGTTCATTACAGGAAATCTCCTACGAGCAGTACTTC.

The gene calls are TRBV10-3 and TRBJ2-7; D not certain. Germline loops: CDR1 ENHRY, CDR2 SYGVKD. V was cut by 0 bases and J by 5 bases, with 11 bases left in between. This CDR3 spans 14 amino acids. The CDR3, as DNA: TGTGCCATCAGTGAGTCCGTGACCCCCCACGAGCAGTACTTC. Protein: CAISESVTPHEQYF.

The chain employs TRBV9 and TRBJ2-5; possibly TRBD2 for D (7 bases). Germline assignment: CDR1 SGDLS and CDR2 YYNGEE. This CDR3 has 15 residues. V was cut by 0 bases and J by 5 bases, with 14 bases left in between. This CDR3 is CASSVAGGPLETQYF. The CDR3, as DNA: TGTGCCAGCAGCGTAGCCGGGGGGCCATTGGAGACCCAGTACTTC.

Of note for this clone: Mismatch with germline at one junction end may stem from a read error. The chain carries TRBV7-7 and TRBJ1-1; D unresolved. Per germline, CDR1 SSHAT and CDR2 FNYEAQ (reference sequence). The CDR3 extends over 13 amino acids. The CDR3: CASSSQVNTEAFF. The CDR3 DNA sequence: TGTGCTAGCAGCTCACAAGTGAACACTGAAGCTTTCTTT.

The chain uses TRBV5-4 and TRBJ1-4, with 7 bases identical to TRBD1. The CDR3 contains 13 residues. Germline CDR1 is SGHNT and CDR2 is YYREEE (reference sequence). The trim removed 4 bases at V and 8 bases at J, leaving 5 bases unmatched. CDR3: CASSEGTEEKLFF. CDR3 nucleotides: TGTGCCAGCAGCGAAGGGACAGAGGAAAAACTGTTTTTT.

The chain has TRBV4-2 and TRBJ1-2, with D possibly being TRBD1 (6 bases). The CDR3 contains 13 residues. Between the trimmed V and J ends, which lost 2 bases and 8 bases, there was a span of 12 bases. Germline assignment: CDR1 LGHNA and CDR2 YNFKEQ. This chain's CDR3 is CASSQIDRQGYTF. In DNA form, the CDR3 reads TGTGCCAGCAGCCAAATCGACAGGCAGGGCTACACCTTC.

The chain recombines TRBV5-1 with TRBJ2-1, with TRBD2 matching over 14 bases. Germline-derived CDR1 and CDR2 are SGHRS and YFSETQ. With 5 bases clipped from V and 10 bases from J, the junction kept 11 bases outside the gene matches. This CDR3 contains 16 residues. CDR3: CASRLRPGLAGEEQFF. The CDR3 DNA reads as TGCGCCAGCAGATTGCGACCGGGACTAGCGGGAGAGGAGCAGTTCTTC.

The chain is built from TRBV5-1 and TRBJ2-5; D may be TRBD2 (7 bases). Germline assignment: CDR1 SGHRS and CDR2 YFSETQ. Trimming removed 4 bases at V and 0 bases at J, with 16 bases between. The CDR3 has 16 amino acids. The CDR3 spells CASSLGGAYNQETQYF. CDR3 sequence (DNA): TGCGCCAGCAGCCTGGGGGGGGCCTACAACCAAGAGACCCAGTACTTC.

This clone was counted a few times. The J gene is TRBJ1-1, the V gene TRBV6-5; D is uncertain. Per the germline V gene, CDR1 is MNHEY and CDR2 is SVGAGI. This CDR3 contains 14 residues. Trimming removed 5 bases from V and 4 bases from J, with 14 bases in between. The CDR3 spells CASSGRLVGTEAFF. As DNA, the CDR3 is TGTGCCAGCAGTGGGAGACTTGTGGGCACTGAAGCTTTCTTT.

V and J are TRBV7-9 and TRBJ2-5; D gene ambiguous. This CDR3 is built from 11 residues. V was shortened by 5 bases and J by 5 bases, with 6 bases between the two germline ends. The germline CDR1 and CDR2 sequences are SEHNR and FQNEAQ (reference sequence). The CDR3 here is CASSPRETQYF. The CDR3 nucleotides read TGTGCCAGCAGCCCTCGGGAGACCCAGTACTTC.

The chain carries TRBV7-8 and TRBJ2-2; tentatively, D is TRBD1 (6 bases). The germline V gene encodes CDR1 SGHVS and CDR2 FQNEAQ. The CDR3 runs 16 residues. The V end lost 6 bases, the J end lost 5 bases, and 19 bases lay between the germline ends. CDR3 in DNA: TGTGCCAGCAGTTTCCCGGGGACATCAGAGACCGGGGAGCTGTTTTTT. Protein: CASSFPGTSETGELFF.

The rearrangement uses TRBV28 and TRBJ1-1, with D unresolved. Germline V lookup: CDR1 MDHEN, CDR2 SYDVKM. The CDR3 contains 14 residues. The V gene lost 6 bases and the J gene lost 0 bases, with 11 bases spanning the gap. CDR3 region: CASSPPRLNTEAFF. CDR3 DNA: TGTGCCAGCAGCCCCCCCCGATTGAACACTGAAGCTTTCTTT.

This chain links TRBV15 with TRBJ2-3, with D maybe TRBD1 (6 bases). Germline lookup yields CDR1 LNHNV and CDR2 YYDKDF (reference sequence). The CDR3 runs 16 residues. Trimming shortened V by 6 bases and J by 5 bases, and 21 bases separated the two germline ends. As DNA, the CDR3 is TGTGCCACCAGTCCCGGACAGTTAATTCTGGGAGATACGCAGTATTTT. As protein: CATSPGQLILGDTQYF. The entire variable domain, with the rest obtained from reference TRBV15 and TRBJ2-3, is as follows: DAMVIQNPRYQVTQFGKPVTLSCSQTLNHNVMYWYQQKSSQAPKLLFHYYDKDFNNEADTPDNFQSRRPNTSFCFLDIRSPGLGDTAMYLCATSPGQLILGDTQYFGPGTRLTVL.

This clone appeared once. The chain uses TRBV7-2 and TRBJ2-7; D not resolved. CDR1 and CDR2 from the germline V gene are SGHTA and FQGNSA. V was clipped by 1 base and J by 6 bases, with 7 bases between them. This CDR3 is 12 amino acids long. This CDR3 is CASSLDVGEQYF. The CDR3 DNA sequence: TGTGCCAGCAGCTTAGATGTGGGCGAGCAGTACTTC.

The chain uses TRBV7-8 and TRBJ2-1, with D possibly being TRBD2 (6 bases). Germline CDR1 reads SGHVS; CDR2 reads FQNEAQ. The ends were cut back, 2 bases at V and 5 bases at J, with 10 bases in the middle. This CDR3 has 14 residues. Here the CDR3 reads CASSLSGANNEQFF. The CDR3 DNA is TGTGCCAGCAGCTTATCGGGAGCCAACAATGAGCAGTTCTTC. The entire variable domain, with the rest obtained from reference TRBV7-8 and TRBJ2-1, is as follows: GAGVSQSPRYKVAKRGQDVALRCDPISGHVSLFWYQQALGQGPEFLTYFQNEAQLDKSGLPSDRFFAERPEGSVSTLKIQRTQQEDSAVYLCASSLSGANNEQFFGPGTRLTVL.

This chain joins TRBV11-2 and TRBJ2-5, with 12 nucleotides matching TRBD2. This CDR3 region has 15 residues. J lost 9 bases, V lost 5 bases, and 10 bases had no gene match. Germline CDR1 and CDR2: SGHAT and FQNNGV. DNA for the CDR3: TGTGCCAGCAGCCCAGACCTAGCGGGGGGGAGGGCCCAGTACTTC. This encodes CASSPDLAGGRAQYF.

The chain has TRBV5-1 and TRBJ2-5; perhaps D is TRBD1 or TRBD2 (5 bases each). V gave up 0 bases and J gave up 5 bases, with 14 bases separating them. CDR1 and CDR2 from the germline V gene are SGHRS and YFSETQ. CDR3 length: 15 residues. This chain's CDR3 is CASSLGIGTGETQYF. The CDR3 DNA sequence: TGCGCCAGCAGCTTGGGAATTGGGACCGGCGAGACCCAGTACTTC. Together with reference TRBV5-1 and TRBJ2-5, the CDR3 gives the full variable domain: KAGVTQTPRYLIKTRGQQVTLSCSPISGHRSVSWYQQTPGQGLQFLFEYFSETQRNKGNFPGRFSGRQFSNSRSEMNVSTLELGDSALYLCASSLGIGTGETQYFGPGTRLLVL.

The chain uses TRBV27 and TRBJ2-2; D might be TRBD1 (6 bases). The CDR3 runs 15 residues. CDR1 MNHEY and CDR2 SMNVEV come from the germline V gene (reference sequence). Trimming removed 6 bases at V and 3 bases at J, with 14 bases between. CDR3 DNA sequence: TGTGCCAGCAGGCCAACAGGGTTTGACACCGGGGAGCTGTTTTTT. This gives the protein CASRPTGFDTGELFF.

The rearrangement uses TRBV27 and TRBJ1-1, with D tentatively TRBD1 (5 bases). Trimming stripped 5 bases from V and 4 bases from J, with 23 bases between. CDR1 MNHEY and CDR2 SMNVEV come from the germline V gene (reference sequence). The CDR3 is 17 amino acids. The CDR3 coding sequence is TGTGCCAGCAGTACTTCCCCGACTTCAGGGCTGGGCACTGAAGCTTTCTTT. Translated, it gives CASSTSPTSGLGTEAFF.

The rearrangement links TRBV18 to TRBJ2-3; D not certain. V was trimmed by 5 bases and J by 3 bases, leaving 6 bases between them. CDR3 size: 12 residues. Germline V gene sequence: CDR1 KGHSH, CDR2 LQKENI. As DNA, the CDR3 is TGTGCCAGCTCAATACAGACAGATACGCAGTATTTT. It specifies CASSIQTDTQYF.

The CDR3 DNA follows: TGTGCCAGCAGCTCGAAGAGGTACGAGCAGTACTTC. It encodes CASSSKRYEQYF. The chain employs TRBV7-9 and TRBJ2-7; no clear D gene. V was shortened by 4 bases and J by 4 bases, with 8 bases between the two germline ends. The CDR3 is made up of 12 amino acids. Germline V lookup: CDR1 SEHNR, CDR2 FQNEAQ (reference sequence).

This chain uses TRBV7-2 with TRBJ2-7; D uncertain. Germline V CDR1 and CDR2: SGHTA, FQGNSA. This CDR3 is 13 amino acids long. The ends were cut back, 4 bases at V and 6 bases at J, with 13 bases in the middle. The CDR3 bases are TGTGCCAGCAGCTCCCCAGGCGCCACCGAGCAGTACTTC. Translation gives CASSSPGATEQYF.